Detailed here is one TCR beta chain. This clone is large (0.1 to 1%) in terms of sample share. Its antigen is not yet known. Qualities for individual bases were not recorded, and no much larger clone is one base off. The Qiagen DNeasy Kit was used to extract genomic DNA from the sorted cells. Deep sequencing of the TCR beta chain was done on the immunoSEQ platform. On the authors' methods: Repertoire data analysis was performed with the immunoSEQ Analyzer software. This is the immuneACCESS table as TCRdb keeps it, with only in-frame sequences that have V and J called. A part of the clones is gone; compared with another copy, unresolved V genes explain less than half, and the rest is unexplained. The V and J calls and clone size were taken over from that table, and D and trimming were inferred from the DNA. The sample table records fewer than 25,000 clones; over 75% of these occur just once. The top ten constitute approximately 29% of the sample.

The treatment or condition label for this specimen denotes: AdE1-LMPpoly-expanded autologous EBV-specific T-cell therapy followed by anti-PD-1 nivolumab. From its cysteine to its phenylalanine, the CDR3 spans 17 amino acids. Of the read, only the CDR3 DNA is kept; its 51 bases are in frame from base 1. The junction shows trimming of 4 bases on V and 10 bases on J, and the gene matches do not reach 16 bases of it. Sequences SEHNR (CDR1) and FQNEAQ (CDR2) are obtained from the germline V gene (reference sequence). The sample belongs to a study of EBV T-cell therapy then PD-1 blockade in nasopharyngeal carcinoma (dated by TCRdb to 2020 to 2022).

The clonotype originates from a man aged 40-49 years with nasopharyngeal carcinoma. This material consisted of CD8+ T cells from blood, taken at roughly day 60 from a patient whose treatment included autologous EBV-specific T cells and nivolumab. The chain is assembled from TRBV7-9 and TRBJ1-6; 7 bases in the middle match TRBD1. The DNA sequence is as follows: TGTGCCAGCAGCTCCCACGACTGGGAGGGGGCTGGATCACCCCTCCACTTT. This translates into CASSSHDWEGAGSPLHF.